The rows below give T cell receptor beta chains drawn from one sample of a study of blood T cell repertoires in COVID-19. Clones were read by immunoSEQ multiplex PCR, and TCRdb kept only the in-frame ones, dropping some. The data hold a few hundred thousand clones, with 85% observed a single time. The specimen sequenced was peripheral blood. All receptors come from a woman in her late teens or twenties with acute or convalescent COVID-19. Both conserved end residues are part of each CDR3. D genes are given only for firm matches. The size field is filled for only some rows; it gives once, few, many or a size class.

j_call clone_size v_call d_call cdr3_nt cdr3_aa
TRBJ1-5 - TRBV5-6 - TGTGCCAGCAGCTCGCTTCATCCAGGGGCCCAGAATCAGCCCCAGCATTTT CASSSLHPGAQNQPQHF
TRBJ1-6 - TRBV14 TRBD1 TGTGCCAGCAGCCACCCACAGGGGAGCTCCTATAATTCACCCCTCCACTTT CASSHPQGSSYNSPLHF
TRBJ1-5 - TRBV28 TRBD1 TGTGCCAGCAGTTCAATTAAAATTCGACAGGGGAAAAATCAGCCCCAGCATTTT CASSSIKIRQGKNQPQHF
TRBJ2-5 - TRBV12-5 TRBD1 TGTGCTAGTGGCCCACAGGGGAGTGAAGAGACCCAGTACTTC CASGPQGSEETQYF
TRBJ2-2 - TRBV5-1 - TGCGCCAGCAGCCCCCCTACGAACACCGGGGAGCTGTTTTTT CASSPPTNTGELFF
TRBJ2-1 - TRBV7-3 TRBD1 TGTGCCAGCAGCTTAGGACAGGGCTCCTACAATGAGCAGTTCTTC CASSLGQGSYNEQFF
TRBJ1-1 few TRBV24-1 - TGTGCCACCAGTGATTCACGGGTAACTGAAGCTTTCTTT CATSDSRVTEAFF
TRBJ1-1 - TRBV5-1 TRBD1 TGCGCCAGCAGCGCGGGACAGGGAGTTGAAGCTTTCTTT CASSAGQGVEAFF
TRBJ1-5 - TRBV25-1 - TGTGCCAGCAGTGAATACAGAGGGCAGCCCCAGCATTTT CASSEYRGQPQHF
TRBJ1-5 few TRBV5-1 TRBD1 TGCGCCAGCAGCCCCGACAGGGGAGATCAGCCCCAGCATTTT CASSPDRGDQPQHF
TRBJ1-2 few TRBV9 - TGTGCCAGCAGCCCCCGGGGTCAGGGACTGGACTATGGCTACACCTTC CASSPRGQGLDYGYTF
TRBJ1-5 - TRBV4-1 TRBD1 TGCGCCAGCAGCCAACCCCCGGGACAGGGGGCGATCTCAGGCCAGCCCCAGCATTTT CASSQPPGQGAISGQPQHF
TRBJ2-7 - TRBV25-1 TRBD1 TGTGCCAGCAGTGATTACCTCGGACAGGCCGAGCAGTACTTC CASSDYLGQAEQYF
TRBJ2-7 - TRBV5-6 - TGTGCCAGCAGCTTGGAGGGACATGAGCAGTACTTC CASSLEGHEQYF
TRBJ2-5 - TRBV13 - TGTGCCAGCAGCGACTCCCTTCGGGAGACCCAGTACTTC CASSDSLRETQYF
TRBJ1-5 - TRBV27 - TGTGCCAGCAGTCCCTCGGGGGGCAGCAATCAGCCCCAGCATTTT CASSPSGGSNQPQHF
TRBJ2-5 - TRBV21-1 - TGTGCCAGCAGCGATGGCCGGGACAGCGCCCAAGAGACCCAGTACTTC CASSDGRDSAQETQYF
TRBJ1-1 - TRBV6-4 TRBD1 TGTGCCAGCTCGAGGGGGCGAAACACTGAAGCTTTCTTT CASSRGRNTEAFF
TRBJ1-4 - TRBV9 - TGTGCCAGCAGCGTACAGGCTACTAATGAAAAACTGTTTTTT CASSVQATNEKLFF
TRBJ2-3 - TRBV5-1 TRBD1 TGCGCCAGCAGCCGGGACAGCAGCACAGATACGCAGTATTTT CASSRDSSTDTQYF
TRBJ2-3 - TRBV7-8 TRBD2 TGTGCCAGCAGCTCCTCTAGCGGGGGGGGATCAGATACGCAGTATTTT CASSSSSGGGSDTQYF
TRBJ2-3 - TRBV9 TRBD2 TGTGCCAGCAGCCCCAGCGGGAGCTCGGATACGCAGTATTTT CASSPSGSSDTQYF
TRBJ2-3 - TRBV2 TRBD2 TGTGCCAGGTCACTAGCGGGGAGCACAGATACGCAGTATTTT CARSLAGSTDTQYF
TRBJ1-5 - TRBV6-1 - TGTGCCAGCAGTGAAGCCCCCGACAGCAATTGGCCCCAGCATTTT CASSEAPDSNWPQHF
TRBJ1-2 - TRBV6-4 - TGTGCCAGCAGACGCGGCAGTTTCCCCTATGGCTACACCTTC CASRRGSFPYGYTF
TRBJ1-3 - TRBV10-3 - TGTGCCATCAGTGGTGCGACAGTAGAAAGGTCTGGAAACACCATATATTTT CAISGATVERSGNTIYF
TRBJ2-1 - TRBV10-1 TRBD2 TGCGCCAGCAGTGATAGGAGCGGGAGTTCTGGGAATGAGCAGTTCTTC CASSDRSGSSGNEQFF